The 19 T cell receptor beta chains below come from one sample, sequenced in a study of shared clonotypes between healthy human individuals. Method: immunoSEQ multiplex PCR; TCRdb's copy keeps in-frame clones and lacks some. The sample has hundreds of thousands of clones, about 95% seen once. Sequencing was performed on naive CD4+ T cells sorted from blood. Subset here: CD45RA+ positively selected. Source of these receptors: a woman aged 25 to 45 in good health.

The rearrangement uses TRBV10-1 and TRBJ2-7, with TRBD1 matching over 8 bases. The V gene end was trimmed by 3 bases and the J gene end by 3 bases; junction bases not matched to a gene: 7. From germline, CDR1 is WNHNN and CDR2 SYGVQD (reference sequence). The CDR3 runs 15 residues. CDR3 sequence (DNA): TGCGCCAGCAGTGAAGGCGGGACAGGTCTCTACGAGCAGTACTTC. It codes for CASSEGGTGLYEQYF.

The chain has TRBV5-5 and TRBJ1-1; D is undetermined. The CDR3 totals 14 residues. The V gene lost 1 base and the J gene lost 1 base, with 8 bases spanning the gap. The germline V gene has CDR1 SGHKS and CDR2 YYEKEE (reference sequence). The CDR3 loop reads CASSLRGGNTEAFF. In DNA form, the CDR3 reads TGTGCCAGCAGCTTGCGGGGAGGGAACACTGAAGCTTTCTTT.

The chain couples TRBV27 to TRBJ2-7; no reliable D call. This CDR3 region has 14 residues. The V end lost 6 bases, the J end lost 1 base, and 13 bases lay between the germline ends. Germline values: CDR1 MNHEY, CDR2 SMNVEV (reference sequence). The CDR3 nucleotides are TGTGCCAGCAGAAGCATAATCGGGTCCTACGAGCAGTACTTC. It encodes CASRSIIGSYEQYF.

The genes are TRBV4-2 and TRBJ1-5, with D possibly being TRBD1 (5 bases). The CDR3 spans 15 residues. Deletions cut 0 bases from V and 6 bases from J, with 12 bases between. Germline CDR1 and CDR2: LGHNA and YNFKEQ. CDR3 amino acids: CASSQEERGGQPQHF. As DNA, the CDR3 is TGTGCCAGCAGCCAAGAGGAAAGGGGCGGTCAGCCCCAGCATTTT.

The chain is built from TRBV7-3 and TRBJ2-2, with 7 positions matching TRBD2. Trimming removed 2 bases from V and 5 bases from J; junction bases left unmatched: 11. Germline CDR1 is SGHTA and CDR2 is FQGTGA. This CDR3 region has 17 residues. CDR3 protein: CASSLLVGGPRTGELFF. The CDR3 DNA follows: TGTGCCAGCAGCTTACTGGTGGGAGGGCCGCGTACCGGGGAGCTGTTTTTT. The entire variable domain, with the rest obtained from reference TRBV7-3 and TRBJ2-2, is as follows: GAGVSQTPSNKVTEKGKYVELRCDPISGHTALYWYRQSLGQGPEFLIYFQGTGAADDSGLPNDRFFAVRPEGSVSTLKIQRTERGDSAVYLCASSLLVGGPRTGELFFGEGSRLTVL.

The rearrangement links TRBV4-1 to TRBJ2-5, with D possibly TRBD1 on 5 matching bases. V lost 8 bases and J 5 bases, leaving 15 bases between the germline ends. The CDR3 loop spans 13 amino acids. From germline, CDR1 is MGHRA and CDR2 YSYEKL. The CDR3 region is CASSRARGETQYF. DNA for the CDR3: TGCGCCAGCTCCCGGGCTAGGGGCGAGACCCAGTACTTC.

CDR3 nucleotide sequence: TGTGCCAGCAGAGAAAGGGACTCCTGGGAGCTGTTTTTT. Amino acid sequence: CASRERDSWELFF. The chain couples TRBV2 to TRBJ2-2, with D perhaps matching TRBD2 (6 bases). Germline values: CDR1 SNHLY, CDR2 FYNNEI. V lost 6 bases to trimming and J lost 9 bases, with 14 bases between them. This CDR3 contains 13 residues.

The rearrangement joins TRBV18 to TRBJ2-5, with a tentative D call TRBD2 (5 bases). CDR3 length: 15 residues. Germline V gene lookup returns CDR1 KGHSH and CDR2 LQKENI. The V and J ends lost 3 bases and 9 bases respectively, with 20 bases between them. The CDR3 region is CASSPDGLAHRAQYF. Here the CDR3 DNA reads TGTGCCAGCTCACCGGATGGACTGGCCCACCGGGCCCAGTACTTC.

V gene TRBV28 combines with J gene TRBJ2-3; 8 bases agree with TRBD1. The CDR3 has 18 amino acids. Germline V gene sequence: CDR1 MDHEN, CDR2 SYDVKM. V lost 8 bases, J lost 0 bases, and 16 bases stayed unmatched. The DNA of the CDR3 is TGTGCCAGCCCTCCCAACCACGCGGACAGGGAAAGCACAGATACGCAGTATTTT. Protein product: CASPPNHADRESTDTQYF.

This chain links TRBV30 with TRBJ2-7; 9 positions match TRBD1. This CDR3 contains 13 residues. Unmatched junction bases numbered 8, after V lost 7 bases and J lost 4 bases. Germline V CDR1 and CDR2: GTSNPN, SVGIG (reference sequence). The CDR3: CASTLQGAYEQYF. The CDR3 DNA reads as TGTGCCTCCACATTACAGGGGGCATACGAGCAGTACTTC.

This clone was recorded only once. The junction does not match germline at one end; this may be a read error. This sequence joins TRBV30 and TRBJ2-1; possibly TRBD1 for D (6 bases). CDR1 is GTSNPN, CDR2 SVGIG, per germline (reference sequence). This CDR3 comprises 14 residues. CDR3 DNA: TGTGCCCGGAGGACAGCAGGGGTATACAATGAGCAGTTCTTC. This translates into CARRTAGVYNEQFF.

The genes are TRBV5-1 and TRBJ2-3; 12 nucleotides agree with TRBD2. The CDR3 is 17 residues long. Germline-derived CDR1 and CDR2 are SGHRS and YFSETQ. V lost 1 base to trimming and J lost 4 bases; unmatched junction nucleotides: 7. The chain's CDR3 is CASSLQKTSGSADTQYF. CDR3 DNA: TGCGCCAGCAGCTTGCAGAAGACTAGCGGGAGTGCAGATACGCAGTATTTT.

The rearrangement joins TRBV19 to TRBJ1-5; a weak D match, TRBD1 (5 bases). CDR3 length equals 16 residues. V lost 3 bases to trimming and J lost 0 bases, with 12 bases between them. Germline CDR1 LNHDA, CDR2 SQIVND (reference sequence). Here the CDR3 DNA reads TGTGCCAGTAGTATCCCGGGACCCCCTAGCAATCAGCCCCAGCATTTT. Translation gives CASSIPGPPSNQPQHF.

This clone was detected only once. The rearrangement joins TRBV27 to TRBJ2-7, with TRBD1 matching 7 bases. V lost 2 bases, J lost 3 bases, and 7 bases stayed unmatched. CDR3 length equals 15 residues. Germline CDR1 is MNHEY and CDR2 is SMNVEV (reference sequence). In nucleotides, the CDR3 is TGTGCCAGCAGTTTACTGAACCGGGACAGCTACGAGCAGTACTTC. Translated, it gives CASSLLNRDSYEQYF.

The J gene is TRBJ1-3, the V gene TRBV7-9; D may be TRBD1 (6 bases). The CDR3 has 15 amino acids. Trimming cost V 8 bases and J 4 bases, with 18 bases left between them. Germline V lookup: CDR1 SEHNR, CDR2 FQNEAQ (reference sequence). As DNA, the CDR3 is TGTGCCAGCCGCGGGGGGGCAGGTAGCGGAAACACCATATATTTT. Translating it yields CASRGGAGSGNTIYF.

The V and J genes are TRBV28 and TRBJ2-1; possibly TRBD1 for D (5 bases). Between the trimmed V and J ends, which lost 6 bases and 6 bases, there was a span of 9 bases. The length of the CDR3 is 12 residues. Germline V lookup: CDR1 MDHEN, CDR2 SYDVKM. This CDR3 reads CASSPDSNEQFF. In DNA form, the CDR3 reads TGTGCCAGCAGCCCAGACAGCAATGAGCAGTTCTTC.

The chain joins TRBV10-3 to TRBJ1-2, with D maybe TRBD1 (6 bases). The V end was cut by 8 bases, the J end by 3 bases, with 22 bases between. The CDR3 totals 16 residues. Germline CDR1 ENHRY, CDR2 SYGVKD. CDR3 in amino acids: CAIGRNGAGADYGYTF. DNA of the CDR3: TGTGCCATCGGGCGAAACGGGGCAGGGGCCGACTATGGCTACACCTTC.

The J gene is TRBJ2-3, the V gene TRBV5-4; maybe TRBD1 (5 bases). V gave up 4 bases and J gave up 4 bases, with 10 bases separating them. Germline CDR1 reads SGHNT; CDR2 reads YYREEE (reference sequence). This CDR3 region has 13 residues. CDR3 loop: CASSTSGSDTQYF. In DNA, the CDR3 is TGTGCCAGCAGCACATCAGGGTCAGATACGCAGTATTTT.

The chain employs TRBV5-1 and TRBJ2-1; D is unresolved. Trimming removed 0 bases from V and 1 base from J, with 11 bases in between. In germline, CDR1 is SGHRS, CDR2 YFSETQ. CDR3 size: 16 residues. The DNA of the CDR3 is TGCGCCAGCAGCTTGGTCGCTCATCGTTCCTACAATGAGCAGTTCTTC. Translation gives CASSLVAHRSYNEQFF.